The entry below gives a single TCR beta chain sequence along with its context. No cognate antigen has been identified for it. Base qualities are not recorded, but no much larger clone differs from it by a single base. TCR CDR3 regions were amplified from genomic DNA by multiplex PCR using the deep immunoSEQ assay. For each cell subset, the extracted genomic DNA was distributed evenly across all wells of several immunoSEQ 96-well plates, and each plate served as one replicate. For sorted subsets, around 200 ng genomic DNA, equal to tens of thousands of T cell genomes, was loaded into each replicate PCR. The purified libraries were quantified using a Qubit 3.0 fluorometer, sized with a Bioanalyzer 2100, and then quantified again using the KAPA Library Quantification kit. Every immunoSEQ 96-well plate was sequenced on a separate single-read 150-cycle Illumina NextSeq 550 flow cell. The original pipeline was this. The immunoSEQ output contained only junctional sequences without quality scores, so filtering could not match that applied to full-length reads. To assign V/J genes and CDR3, sequences were annotated against IMGT germline references using PyIR, a Python wrapper for IgBLAST v1.9. Any read was removed if the V/J assignment was weak (E-value above 1e-6), the CDR3 was missing, or the read contained stop codons, out-of-frame junctions, or ambiguous translated residues. V3J clonotypes were defined by identical inferred V gene, J gene, and CDR3 amino acid sequence. Percentage overlap between repertoires was calculated by dividing the number of shared unique clonotypes by the size of the smaller repertoire. Repertoire richness was assessed with RTK rarefaction, the Chao1 estimator, and Recon v2.1 estimates of unobserved clonotypes. OLGA was used to compute generation probabilities for all TCRbeta clonotypes that the gDNA method yielded from a few donors. The immuneACCESS repertoire file appears here via TCRdb, limited to in-frame rearrangements. These files lack a portion of the clones; in checked studies, under half of the deficit traces to unresolved V genes, and the cause of the others is not known. From that table come the V and J calls and clone size; the DNA was used to work out D and trimming. The sample profile shows over a million clones; roughly 96% of them were found once. The top ten clones comprise approximately 1% of the sample.

The donors were healthy, HIV-negative adults who had no recently reported acute infections or vaccinations. Every donor was a Caucasian adult residing in Nashville, Tennessee, USA. CD4+ T cells were enriched through magnetic negative selection, after which naive cells were positively selected on CD45RA and the remaining negative fraction served as the memory subset. Blood was collected by leukapheresis, and PBMCs were isolated by Ficoll-Histopaque density gradient centrifugation and then cryopreserved in liquid nitrogen vapor phase. Analytical flow cytometry was used to check the purity and quantity of each magnetically sorted T cell population. Genomic DNA was isolated from each sorted fraction and quantified by UV absorbance on a Nanodrop 2000c. This sample is drawn from a study of shared clonotypes between healthy human individuals (dated by TCRdb to about 2020). For context, the study as a whole: Three men and a couple of women, aged 18 to 49 years, made up the cohort. For each donor, CD4 naive and CD4 memory were each given three plates, CD8 naive was given two plates, and CD8 memory was given one plate. Blood TCR repertoires of a handful of healthy adults were deeply sequenced to estimate repertoire size and the extent of clonotype sharing between individuals. Different laboratories and diverse techniques were used to prepare libraries and sequence TCR repertoires, to increase sequencing depth and limit assay-specific biases. Between about 0.8 and 9 billion PBMCs per donor were obtained by leukapheresis. The paper as a whole reports these results and caveats: Compared with non-shared clonotypes, clonotypes shared by all four sorted-subset donors had higher generation probabilities. Roughly 5.2% of naive CD4, 3.5% of naive CD8, 2.3% of memory CD4, and 0.4% of memory CD8 clonotypes were shared across several donors. Even with the large sequencing depth, rarefaction of the sorted-subset datasets indicated that sequencing was incomplete. Naive subsets generally had larger estimated clonotype richness than memory subsets. Based on pairwise subsampling, the degree of clonotype sharing among donors was expected to be affected by sequencing depth. The genetic and exposure-history diversity represented was limited by the small number of donors. Sampling was restricted to blood, and TCR repertoires in tissues likely differ from the TCR repertoires found in blood.

The CDR3 sequence holds 14 residues, the cysteine and phenylalanine included. The CDR3 DNA has 42 bases and is translated from base 1. Germline trimming amounts to 4 bases on V and 7 bases on J, with 8 as the count of junction bases outside the gene matches. As encoded in the germline V gene (reference sequence), CDR1 is SGHNT while CDR2 is YYREEE. The sequenced sample consisted of naive CD4+ T cells sorted from blood. Reading the label with the study, this specimen's cell subset or site is: CD45RA+ positively selected. The sequence derives from a man between 25 and 39 years old in good health. The V and J segments used are TRBV5-4 and TRBJ1-2; 9 bases in between match TRBD1. Here is the DNA: TGTGCCAGCAGCCCGGGACAGGGTCCTTTTGGCTACACCTTC. Its protein is CASSPGQGPFGYTF.